This T cell receptor (beta chain) was identified during a study of cytomegalovirus exposure and HLA in healthy donors. PCR was performed using 60 Vbeta and 13 Jbeta primers. The method was immunoSEQ multiplex PCR; TCRdb's version includes in-frame clones alone and lacks a portion of them. The table includes a few hundred thousand clones, around 85% detected once. With regard to this clone: What it binds is unknown.

Study results and caveats: A few CMV-associated chains proved CMV antigen-specific in vitro.

The specimen sequenced was PBMCs. The TCR originated in a girl aged 2-10 years in good health and CMV-seronegative.

This chain's CDR3 is CASRRQGTGGNTIYF. The CDR3 coding sequence is TGTGCCAGCAGGAGACAGGGAACAGGTGGAAACACCATATATTTT. J is TRBJ1-3 and V is TRBV6-6, with TRBD1 matching 7 bases. This CDR3 contains 15 residues. Germline-derived CDR1 and CDR2 are MNHNY and SVGAGI (reference sequence). J was trimmed by 3 bases and V by 6 bases; bases with no gene match: 8.